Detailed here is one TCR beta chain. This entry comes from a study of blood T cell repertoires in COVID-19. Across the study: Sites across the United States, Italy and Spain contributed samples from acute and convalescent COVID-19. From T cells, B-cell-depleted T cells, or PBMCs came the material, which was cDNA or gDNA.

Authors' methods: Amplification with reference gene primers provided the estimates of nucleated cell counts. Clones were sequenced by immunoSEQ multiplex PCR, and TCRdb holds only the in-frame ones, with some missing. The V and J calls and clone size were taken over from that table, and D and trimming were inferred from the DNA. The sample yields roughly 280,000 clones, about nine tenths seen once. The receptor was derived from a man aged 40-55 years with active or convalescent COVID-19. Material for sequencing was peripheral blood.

CDR3: CASSLRLTEAFF. CDR3 nucleotide sequence: TGTGCCAGCAGCCTGCGCCTCACTGAAGCTTTCTTT. The gene calls are TRBV5-6 and TRBJ1-1; D is undetermined. The germline CDR1 and CDR2 sequences are SGHDT and YYEEEE. The CDR3 totals 12 residues. The V gene lost 4 bases and the J gene lost 4 bases, with 8 bases spanning the gap.